This entry describes one T cell receptor beta chain. The junction does not match germline at one end; this may be a read error. The second PCR ran about 6 to 12 cycles with a sample-barcoded 5' primer and J-beta primers. MiXCR, applied by TCRdb to the 5' RACE reads, yields one record per CDR3 protein. Of 780,000 or so distinct CDR3 sequences in the sample, approximately 25% were seen once. The record originates from a study of blood T cells in healthy people across ages. Germline V gene data show CDR1 as MNHEY and CDR2 as SMNVEV (reference sequence). This CDR3 has 13 residues. These records were also assigned to another study, of T cells of mothers and their children.

The material sequenced was blood. This receptor was obtained from a boy younger than 18 in good health. The chain is built from TRBV27 and TRBJ2-5; TRBD1 agrees at 9 bases. The DNA for the CDR3 is TGTGCCAGCAGTTGGACAGGGGAGGAGACCCAGCACTTC. Translated, it gives CASSWTGEETQHF.